These 30 T cell receptor beta chains were sequenced from one sample in a study of identical twins. TCRdb re-derived calls from the 5' RACE reads in MiXCR, one entry per CDR3 protein. The sample shows approximately 890,000 distinct CDR3 sequences, over 9% of them seen only once. The sample was also reused in another study, on yellow fever vaccine responses in identical twins.

Sequenced material: PBMCs. These receptors came from a young woman in good health.

The gene calls are TRBV7-8 and TRBJ2-5, with TRBD2 matching 12 bases. Trimming removed 3 bases from V and 9 bases from J; junction bases left unmatched: 5. There are 14 residues in the CDR3. In germline, CDR1 is SGHVS, CDR2 FQNEAQ. The CDR3 DNA reads TGTGCCAGCAGCTTGGTTACTAGCGGGGGGCCCCAGTACTTC. Translated: CASSLVTSGGPQYF.

In its sample, this clonotype was seen a few times. V is TRBV20-1 and J is TRBJ2-1; TRBD2 matches at 11 bases. The CDR3 covers 15 residues. Germline V gives CDR1 DFQATT, CDR2 SNEGSKA (reference sequence). After removal of 0 bases from V and 7 bases from J, the junction contained 5 bases not matched to a gene. CDR3 sequence: CSARDTSGSLNEQFF. The CDR3 DNA is TGCAGTGCTAGAGATACTAGCGGGAGTTTAAATGAGCAGTTCTTC.

This clonotype showed up just a few times. The chain uses TRBV20-1 and TRBJ2-5, with TRBD2 matching 7 bases. The germline V gene has CDR1 DFQATT and CDR2 SNEGSKA (reference sequence). The junction had 4 bases not matched to a gene; V was cut back by 1 base and J by 2 bases. CDR3 length: 14 residues. As DNA, the CDR3 is TGCAGTGCTAGAGTAGCGGGCCGGCAAGAGACCCAGTACTTC. It encodes CSARVAGRQETQYF.

This clonotype appeared a few times. The J gene is TRBJ1-4, the V gene TRBV15; 7 nucleotides match TRBD1. The CDR3 has 13 residues. CDR1 LNHNV and CDR2 YYDKDF come from the germline V gene (reference sequence). Trimming took 2 bases from V and 8 from J; bases not matched to a gene: 2. CDR3 in amino acids: CATSRTGDEKLFF. In nucleotides, the CDR3 is TGTGCCACCAGCAGAACAGGGGACGAAAAACTGTTTTTT.

At least ten counts were recorded for this clonotype. The J gene is TRBJ1-2, the V gene TRBV6-1, with 8 bases lining up with TRBD1. This CDR3 has 15 amino acids. Per germline, CDR1 MNHNS and CDR2 SASEGT. J lost 3 bases, V lost 7 bases, and 10 bases had no gene match. CDR3 protein: CASTPERQGYYGYTF. The CDR3 region has the DNA TGTGCCAGCACCCCAGAGAGACAGGGGTACTATGGCTACACCTTC.

This rearrangement joins TRBV10-2 to TRBJ2-2; D not certain. V was cut by 6 bases and J by 4 bases, with 9 bases left in between. This CDR3 is 13 amino acids long. Germline loops: CDR1 WSHSY, CDR2 SAAADI. This CDR3 reads CASRVIGTGELFF. In DNA form, the CDR3 reads TGCGCCAGCAGGGTCATCGGCACCGGGGAGCTGTTTTTT.

Written as DNA, the CDR3 is TGTGCCAGCAGTGAAGAGTTGGGAAGGACTGAAGCTTTCTTT. Its translation: CASSEELGRTEAFF. This chain links TRBV6-1 with TRBJ1-1; no clear D gene. V was pared by 1 base and J by 5 bases, with 11 bases between. This CDR3 is 14 amino acids long. The germline V gene has CDR1 MNHNS and CDR2 SASEGT.

The chain links TRBV20-1 to TRBJ2-5; 8 bases are shared with TRBD2. Germline V gene data show CDR1 as DFQATT and CDR2 as SNEGSKA (reference sequence). This CDR3 is 15 amino acids long. V was pared by 6 bases and J by 0 bases, with 9 bases of the junction left unmatched. The CDR3 region is CSARGGGPYQETQYF. The CDR3 nucleotides read TGCAGTGCGCGGGGCGGGGGGCCGTACCAAGAGACCCAGTACTTC.

This clonotype was seen at least ten times. V is TRBV7-8 and J is TRBJ2-3; 8 nucleotides line up with TRBD2. CDR1 and CDR2 (germline): SGHVS, FQNEAQ. CDR3 size: 16 residues. V dropped 2 bases and J dropped 6; count of bases not matched to a gene: 10. The DNA for the CDR3 is TGTGCCAGCAGCTTAATTCCGGGGGGGGACTACGATACGCAGTATTTT. This translates into CASSLIPGGDYDTQYF.

This clonotype appeared a few times. The chain carries TRBV6-2 or TRBV6-3 and TRBJ2-2, with unresolved D. V shed 0 bases and J shed 5 bases, with 10 bases lying between them. The CDR3 contains 15 residues. Germline CDR1 MNHEY, CDR2 SVGEGT. CDR3 residues: CASSYSVTVTGELFF. The CDR3 DNA follows: TGTGCCAGCAGTTACTCTGTGACGGTGACCGGGGAGCTGTTTTTT.

This clonotype appeared many times. The V call is TRBV7-8, the J call TRBJ2-1, with D maybe TRBD2 (6 bases). Trimming stripped 4 bases from V and 10 bases from J, with 14 bases between. This CDR3 is 13 amino acids long. CDR1 and CDR2 (germline): SGHVS, FQNEAQ. CDR3 DNA: TGTGCCAGCAGCTCAGAGGGACTCCAAGAGCAGTTCTTC. Translated, it gives CASSSEGLQEQFF.

V and J are TRBV14 and TRBJ2-7; 9 bases agree with TRBD2. CDR3 length equals 15 residues. The germline V gene encodes CDR1 SGHDN and CDR2 FVKESK. Trimming took 5 bases from V and 2 from J; bases not matched to a gene: 7. The CDR3 sequence: CASSLNLAGTYEQYF. Here the CDR3 DNA reads TGTGCCAGCAGCTTAAACCTAGCGGGAACCTACGAGCAGTACTTC.

The V gene is TRBV13, the J gene TRBJ2-7, with D possibly being TRBD2 (5 bases). Germline V gives CDR1 PRHDT, CDR2 FYEKMQ (reference sequence). This CDR3 comprises 14 residues. Trimming stripped 0 bases from V and 6 bases from J, with 12 bases between. The CDR3, as DNA: TGTGCCAGCAGCTTAGGCCCGAGGGCTGGCGAGCAGTACGTC. It specifies CASSLGPRAGEQYV.

The table lists this clonotype with a few counts. The chain carries TRBV5-1 and TRBJ2-1, with 10 bases that match TRBD2. CDR3 length equals 15 residues. V dropped 3 bases and J dropped 7; count of bases not matched to a gene: 7. The germline gives CDR1 SGHRS, CDR2 YFSETQ. CDR3 DNA sequence: TGCGCCAGCAGCTACCTAGCGGGAGCTGGGAATGAGCAGTTCTTC. Its protein is CASSYLAGAGNEQFF.

This clonotype was found many times. The chain recombines TRBV12-3 or TRBV12-4 with TRBJ2-6, with D possibly matching TRBD1 (5 bases). Trimming took 5 bases from V and 10 from J, leaving 15 bases between them. The CDR3 sequence is 14 residues long. CDR3 loop: CASSPPGSRNVLTF. In DNA form, the CDR3 reads TGTGCCAGCAGTCCCCCAGGGTCGCGAAACGTCCTGACTTTC.

Ten or more counts support this clonotype. The chain carries TRBV5-1 and TRBJ2-1; D unclear. Trimming pared 1 base from V and 10 bases from J, leaving 6 bases between. The CDR3 extends over 11 amino acids. CDR1 and CDR2 from the germline V gene are SGHRS and YFSETQ. CDR3 DNA: TGCGCCAGCAGCTTGACCAGGGAGCAGTTCTTC. Translating it yields CASSLTREQFF.

This clonotype was seen a handful of times. An end of the junction differs from the germline gene, which may be a read error. V is TRBV29-1 and J is TRBJ2-3, with TRBD2 identical over 7 bases. Germline loops: CDR1 SQVTM, CDR2 ANQGSEA. This CDR3 is 14 amino acids long. This chain's CDR3 is CSLESGVSTDTQYF. DNA of the CDR3: TGCAGCCTTGAGAGCGGGGTTAGCACAGATACGCAGTATTTT.

Ten or more counts support this clonotype. The rearrangement links TRBV14 to TRBJ2-7, with 7 nucleotides matching TRBD2. The CDR3 extends over 13 amino acids. CDR1 is SGHDN, CDR2 FVKESK, per germline. After removal of 0 bases from V and 7 bases from J, the junction contained 3 bases not matched to a gene. The DNA of the CDR3 is TGTGCCAGCAGCCAAGATCGGGGAGGGGAGCAGTACGTC. Translating gives CASSQDRGGEQYV.

The chain employs TRBV20-1 and TRBJ2-1, with D tentatively TRBD1 (5 bases). Germline CDR1 and CDR2: DFQATT and SNEGSKA (reference sequence). The CDR3 has 15 amino acids. Trimming stripped 1 base from V and 5 bases from J, with 15 bases between. CDR3 sequence: CSARGGGTLHNEQFF. The CDR3 DNA sequence: TGCAGTGCTAGAGGGGGCGGAACCCTCCACAATGAGCAGTTCTTC.

Many counts were recorded for this clonotype. The chain recombines TRBV4-1 with TRBJ2-5; D ambiguous. Germline V gene lookup returns CDR1 MGHRA and CDR2 YSYEKL. The CDR3 runs to 13 residues. V gave up 1 base and J gave up 5 bases, with 8 bases separating them. Here the CDR3 reads CASSQGPKETQYF. CDR3 in DNA: TGCGCCAGCAGCCAAGGACCAAAGGAGACCCAGTACTTC.

This clonotype was found a few times. The chain links TRBV6-2 or TRBV6-3 to TRBJ2-3; 9 positions match TRBD2. CDR1 and CDR2 (germline): MNHEY, SVGEGT. The V and J ends lost 2 bases and 8 bases, in that order; junction bases with no gene match: 20. This CDR3 is 19 amino acids long. CDR3 protein: CASSYNRRSGSPESITQYF. For the CDR3, the DNA is TGTGCCAGCAGTTACAACCGGCGTAGCGGGAGCCCCGAATCTATTACGCAGTATTTT.

In this sample, this clonotype turned up a few times. The chain recombines TRBV28 with TRBJ2-4, with D tentatively TRBD1 (6 bases). This CDR3 is 12 amino acids long. CDR1 is MDHEN and CDR2 is SYDVKM in the germline V gene. Trimming took off 11 bases at V and 3 bases at J, with 11 bases between the two ends. CDR3 amino acids: CAAGEVKNIQYF. The CDR3 DNA sequence: TGTGCCGCAGGGGAAGTCAAAAACATTCAGTACTTC.

The chain is built from TRBV7-9 and TRBJ2-1; 8 bases are a match to TRBD2. CDR1 SEHNR and CDR2 FQNEAQ come from the germline V gene (reference sequence). The CDR3 loop spans 15 amino acids. Trimming cost V 7 bases and J 8 bases; bases outside gene matches: 13. CDR3 amino acids: CASILGGAHPDEQFF. In nucleotides, the CDR3 is TGTGCCAGCATCCTCGGGGGGGCGCATCCGGATGAGCAGTTCTTC.

This clonotype has just a few counts. The rearrangement uses TRBV5-1 and TRBJ1-6; D is perhaps TRBD1 (6 bases). There are 14 residues in the CDR3. The V and J ends lost 1 base and 10 bases respectively, with 12 bases between them. In germline, CDR1 is SGHRS, CDR2 YFSETQ. In nucleotides, the CDR3 is TGCGCCAGCAGCTTGACTATGACAGGATCACCCCTCCACTTT. It is translated as CASSLTMTGSPLHF.

CDR3 in amino acids: CASTFSLRGEQFF. CDR3 sequence (DNA): TGTGCCAGCACTTTCTCCCTTCGTGGTGAGCAGTTCTTC. The V gene is TRBV28, the J gene TRBJ2-1; D not resolved. V lost 7 bases and J lost 9, with 16 bases in between. Germline V gene sequence: CDR1 MDHEN, CDR2 SYDVKM. The CDR3 is 13 amino acids.

This clonotype has more than one count but fewer than ten. The rearrangement links TRBV7-9 to TRBJ2-1; 10 bases match TRBD2. J gave up 8 bases and V 0 bases, and 10 bases lay outside the gene matches. Germline CDR1 reads SEHNR; CDR2 reads FQNEAQ (reference sequence). This CDR3 is 17 amino acids long. The CDR3 region has the DNA TGTGCCAGCAGCTTAGCTGGTTCACTAGCGGGACGGGATGAGCAGTTCTTC. This codes for CASSLAGSLAGRDEQFF.

This clonotype was seen more than once but under ten times. The rearrangement joins TRBV6-1 to TRBJ2-3; D is possibly TRBD1 (7 bases). The V gene's germline CDR1 is MNHNS and CDR2 SASEGT. V lost 6 bases, J lost 0 bases, and 22 bases lay in between. The CDR3 is made up of 18 amino acids. The CDR3 spells CASRTGKMIGGSTDTQYF. CDR3 sequence (DNA): TGTGCCAGCAGGACAGGGAAGATGATAGGGGGGAGCACAGATACGCAGTATTTT.

This rearrangement joins TRBV10-3 to TRBJ2-5; 7 bases align to TRBD2. The ends lost 2 bases at V and 4 bases at J; junction bases unmatched: 4. The CDR3 spans 14 residues. From germline, CDR1 is ENHRY and CDR2 SYGVKD. CDR3 protein: CAISEDPGGETQYF. CDR3 DNA: TGTGCCATCAGTGAGGACCCGGGGGGAGAGACCCAGTACTTC.

A few counts support this clonotype. The genes are TRBV5-5 and TRBJ2-1; no reliable D call. The CDR3 has 14 residues. Germline CDR1 reads SGHKS; CDR2 reads YYEKEE (reference sequence). Trimming left V 1 base short and J 2 bases short, with 7 bases between. Written as DNA, the CDR3 is TGTGCCAGCAGCTTGACCAGAGCCTACAATGAGCAGTTCTTC. Protein sequence: CASSLTRAYNEQFF.

Turning to this clonotype: Compared with germline, one end of the junction differs, possibly owing to a read error. The chain has TRBV7-4 and TRBJ2-4; D is possibly TRBD1 (6 bases). The length of the CDR3 is 18 residues. Germline CDR1 is SGHVT and CDR2 is SQSDAQ. The CDR3 DNA reads as TGTGCCTGCAGCTTTAAGGGCGTTACAGGGCTAGCCAAAAACATTCAGTACTTC. This codes for CACSFKGVTGLAKNIQYF.